This T cell receptor beta chain was obtained from a study of OX40 agonist ivuxolimab in advanced cancers. Data came from immunoSEQ multiplex PCR; TCRdb stores just in-frame clones and leaves some out. This sample yields 50,000 to 65,000 clones, of which roughly 88% are seen a single time; 12% belongs to the top ten. Blood specimens came from baseline, cycle 4 day 1, and cycle 7 day 1. Germline V lookup: CDR1 MNHEY, CDR2 SMNVEV (reference sequence). The CDR3 loop spans 18 amino acids. Trimming shortened V by 6 bases and J by 3 bases, and 26 bases separated the two germline ends. The TCR sequence derives from an adult with an advanced solid tumor such as melanoma, head and neck, liver or kidney cancer. The chain has TRBV27 and TRBJ1-2; D is unclear. The sequencing here drew on CD4+ or CD8+ T cells sorted from blood, taken in a trial of the OX40 agonist ivuxolimab. The CDR3 here is CASRPTTTVGNFDYGYTF. CDR3 DNA sequence: TGTGCCAGCAGGCCAACAACCACAGTGGGGAATTTTGACTATGGCTACACCTTC.